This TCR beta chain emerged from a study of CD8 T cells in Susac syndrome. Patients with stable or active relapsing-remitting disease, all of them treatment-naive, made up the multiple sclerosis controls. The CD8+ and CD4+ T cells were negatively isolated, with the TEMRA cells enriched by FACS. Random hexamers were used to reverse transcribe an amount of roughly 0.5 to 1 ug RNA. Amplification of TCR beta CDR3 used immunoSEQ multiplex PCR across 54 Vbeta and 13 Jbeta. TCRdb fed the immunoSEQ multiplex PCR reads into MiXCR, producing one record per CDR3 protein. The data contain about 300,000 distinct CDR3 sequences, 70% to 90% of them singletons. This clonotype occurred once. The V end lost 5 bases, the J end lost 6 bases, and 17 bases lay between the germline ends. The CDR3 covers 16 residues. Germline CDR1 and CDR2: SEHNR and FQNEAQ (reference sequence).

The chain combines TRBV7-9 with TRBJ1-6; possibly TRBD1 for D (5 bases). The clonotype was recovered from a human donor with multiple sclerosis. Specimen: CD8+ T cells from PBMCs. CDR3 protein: CASSPEGVLGNSPLHF. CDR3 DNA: TGTGCCAGCAGCCCGGAAGGGGTTCTCGGTAATTCACCCCTCCACTTT.